These T cell receptor beta chains were read from a single sample in a study of blood T cell repertoires in COVID-19. TCRdb keeps only in-frame clones here, not all; method: immunoSEQ multiplex PCR. The sample has about 440,000 clones, 75% to 90% seen once. The specimen sequenced was peripheral blood. Receptors originate from a woman in her 30s with acute or convalescent COVID-19. Each CDR3 is given with its conserved first and last residue. The order of the fields is V gene, D gene, J gene, clone size, CDR3 DNA, CDR3 protein. The D gene is left open where the match is weak. Expanded clones are given a class, and other clones once, few, many or no size at all.

V gene: TRBV11-2; D gene: .; J gene: TRBJ1-1; clone size: .; CDR3 DNA: TGTGCCAGCAGCCAGGGGTCATTAGCTTTCTTT; CDR3 protein: CASSQGSLAFF
V gene: TRBV5-1; D gene: TRBD1; J gene: TRBJ2-3; clone size: .; CDR3 DNA: TGCGCCAGCAGCTTGGCCGACAGGGGCCCAGATACGCAGTATTTT; CDR3 protein: CASSLADRGPDTQYF
V gene: TRBV18; D gene: .; J gene: TRBJ2-7; clone size: .; CDR3 DNA: TGTGCCAGCTCACCGTTACCCGGGGGCGAGCAGTACTTC; CDR3 protein: CASSPLPGGEQYF
V gene: TRBV4-2; D gene: .; J gene: TRBJ2-2; clone size: .; CDR3 DNA: TGTGCCAGCAGCCAAGATCGGTTGGCCGGGGAGCTGTTTTTT; CDR3 protein: CASSQDRLAGELFF
V gene: TRBV27; D gene: .; J gene: TRBJ1-2; clone size: .; CDR3 DNA: TGTGCCAGCAGTTCAACCATGGGACACGCCGAAATCTATGGCTACACCTTC; CDR3 protein: CASSSTMGHAEIYGYTF
V gene: TRBV19; D gene: .; J gene: TRBJ2-5; clone size: .; CDR3 DNA: TGTGCCAGTAGTACCAGGCGGGAAGAGACCCAGTACTTC; CDR3 protein: CASSTRREETQYF
V gene: TRBV10-3; D gene: TRBD2; J gene: TRBJ2-3; clone size: .; CDR3 DNA: TGTGCCATTAGCGGGGGAGCCCGGGGAGATACGCAGTATTTT; CDR3 protein: CAISGGARGDTQYF
V gene: TRBV6-1; D gene: .; J gene: TRBJ1-1; clone size: few; CDR3 DNA: TGTGCCAGCAGTGAGGGCGGGGAAGGCACTGAAGCTTTCTTT; CDR3 protein: CASSEGGEGTEAFF
V gene: TRBV29-1; D gene: TRBD1; J gene: TRBJ1-1; clone size: .; CDR3 DNA: TGCAGCGTTTTCGGGACAGATCACACTGAAGCTTTCTTT; CDR3 protein: CSVFGTDHTEAFF
V gene: TRBV21-1; D gene: .; J gene: TRBJ2-2; clone size: .; CDR3 DNA: TGTGCCAGCAGCAAAGAAACAAGATCGAACACCGGGGAGCTGTTTTTT; CDR3 protein: CASSKETRSNTGELFF
V gene: TRBV10-3; D gene: .; J gene: TRBJ1-1; clone size: .; CDR3 DNA: TGTGCCATCAGTGAGTCTCTCCCAGAGGGGGACGGAGCTTTCTTT; CDR3 protein: CAISESLPEGDGAFF
V gene: TRBV28; D gene: .; J gene: TRBJ1-2; clone size: .; CDR3 DNA: TGTGCCAGCCTAGATTCCCGAGGGTATGGCTACACCTTC; CDR3 protein: CASLDSRGYGYTF
V gene: TRBV21-1; D gene: .; J gene: TRBJ1-3; clone size: .; CDR3 DNA: TGTGCAACACCATGGAGGGGGGAGGGTTTCGCTGGAAACACCATATATTTT; CDR3 protein: CATPWRGEGFAGNTIYF
V gene: TRBV11-2; D gene: TRBD1; J gene: TRBJ1-6; clone size: .; CDR3 DNA: TGTGCCAGCAGCGATCAAAAGACAGGGACTAATTCACCCCTCCACTTT; CDR3 protein: CASSDQKTGTNSPLHF
V gene: TRBV4-1; D gene: TRBD2; J gene: TRBJ2-2; clone size: .; CDR3 DNA: TGCGCCAGCAGCCAAGGACTTCCGGGACTAGCGGGAGAAACCGGGGAGCTGTTTTTT; CDR3 protein: CASSQGLPGLAGETGELFF
V gene: TRBV10-3; D gene: .; J gene: TRBJ1-2; clone size: .; CDR3 DNA: TGTGCCATCAGTCGGGATTTCTATGGCTACACCTTC; CDR3 protein: CAISRDFYGYTF
V gene: TRBV7-2; D gene: TRBD1; J gene: TRBJ2-5; clone size: .; CDR3 DNA: TGTGCCAGCACCTCTTACGGGTGGGGGACAGGGCACAGGGAGACCCAGTACTTC; CDR3 protein: CASTSYGWGTGHRETQYF
V gene: TRBV9; D gene: TRBD2; J gene: TRBJ2-3; clone size: medium-sized; CDR3 DNA: TGTGCCAGCAGCGTAGATCCCGGAGCGGGGGGTACGGCAGATACGCAGTATTTT; CDR3 protein: CASSVDPGAGGTADTQYF
V gene: TRBV10-3; D gene: TRBD1; J gene: TRBJ2-1; clone size: .; CDR3 DNA: TGTGCCATCAGTGGGACAGGGGCCTACAATGAGCAGTTCTTC; CDR3 protein: CAISGTGAYNEQFF
V gene: TRBV12-3/TRBV12-4; D gene: .; J gene: TRBJ2-1; clone size: .; CDR3 DNA: TGTGCCAGCAGGCAAGACATGCACAATGAGCAGTTCTTC; CDR3 protein: CASRQDMHNEQFF
V gene: TRBV27; D gene: TRBD2; J gene: TRBJ2-1; clone size: .; CDR3 DNA: TGTGCCAGCAGTTCCTCAAAGCGGGGGGGCCTGTACAATGAGCAGTTCTTC; CDR3 protein: CASSSSKRGGLYNEQFF
V gene: TRBV9; D gene: .; J gene: TRBJ2-3; clone size: .; CDR3 DNA: TGTGCCAGCAGCGCAGAACACACAGATACGCAGTATTTT; CDR3 protein: CASSAEHTDTQYF
V gene: TRBV11-2; D gene: TRBD2; J gene: TRBJ2-1; clone size: .; CDR3 DNA: TGTGCCAGCAGCTTAGTTGCAAAACCCGGGGGGGCTGCGAATGAGCAGTTCTTC; CDR3 protein: CASSLVAKPGGAANEQFF
V gene: TRBV24-1; D gene: TRBD1; J gene: TRBJ2-3; clone size: .; CDR3 DNA: TGTGCCACCAGTGACCCGGGACAGGGCACAGATACGCAGTATTTT; CDR3 protein: CATSDPGQGTDTQYF
V gene: TRBV28; D gene: .; J gene: TRBJ2-3; clone size: .; CDR3 DNA: TGTGCCAGCAGTTTTATAGGGCGGGACCGCTACTTGGATACGCAGTATTTT; CDR3 protein: CASSFIGRDRYLDTQYF
V gene: TRBV19; D gene: TRBD1; J gene: TRBJ2-7; clone size: .; CDR3 DNA: TGTGCCAGTAGTATAAGGTTCGGGGACAGACAACACTACGAGCAGTACTTC; CDR3 protein: CASSIRFGDRQHYEQYF
V gene: TRBV5-6; D gene: .; J gene: TRBJ2-3; clone size: .; CDR3 DNA: TGTGCCAGCAGCGAACAGGGGGGGATAGATACGCAGTATTTT; CDR3 protein: CASSEQGGIDTQYF
V gene: TRBV5-1; D gene: TRBD2; J gene: TRBJ2-5; clone size: .; CDR3 DNA: TGCGCCAGCAGCTTGGATAGCGGGGGGCAAGAGACCCAGTACTTC; CDR3 protein: CASSLDSGGQETQYF
V gene: TRBV6-5; D gene: TRBD1; J gene: TRBJ1-1; clone size: .; CDR3 DNA: TGTGCCAGCAGTTACTCGACAGGGTGGCAGGATGAAGCTTTCTTT; CDR3 protein: CASSYSTGWQDEAFF
V gene: TRBV2; D gene: .; J gene: TRBJ2-4; clone size: .; CDR3 DNA: TGTGCCAGCAGTCCCGGGACTCTCTTATACTTC; CDR3 protein: CASSPGTLLYF
V gene: TRBV11-2; D gene: TRBD2; J gene: TRBJ2-3; clone size: .; CDR3 DNA: TGTGCCAGCAGCGACGGGGGGTCAGATACGCAGTATTTT; CDR3 protein: CASSDGGSDTQYF
V gene: TRBV12-5; D gene: .; J gene: TRBJ2-1; clone size: .; CDR3 DNA: TGTGCTAGTGGCATAGACAGGGAGCAGTTCTTC; CDR3 protein: CASGIDREQFF
V gene: TRBV5-1; D gene: TRBD1; J gene: TRBJ2-5; clone size: .; CDR3 DNA: TGCGCCAGCAGCATCAGGGGGCTGGTAGAGACCCAGTACTTC; CDR3 protein: CASSIRGLVETQYF
V gene: TRBV5-1; D gene: TRBD2; J gene: TRBJ2-5; clone size: few; CDR3 DNA: TGCGCCAGCAGCTTGGCCTCTAGCGGGGGTGAGACCCAGTACTTC; CDR3 protein: CASSLASSGGETQYF
V gene: TRBV27; D gene: TRBD1; J gene: TRBJ2-2; clone size: .; CDR3 DNA: TGTGCCAGCAGCACACACTCAGGGGGAGTGGACGGGGAGCTGTTTTTT; CDR3 protein: CASSTHSGGVDGELFF
V gene: TRBV28; D gene: TRBD1; J gene: TRBJ1-6; clone size: .; CDR3 DNA: TGTGCCAGCAGCTCCGGGACAGGGTTCTTTGGGCCAGATTCACCCCTCCACTTT; CDR3 protein: CASSSGTGFFGPDSPLHF
V gene: TRBV5-4; D gene: .; J gene: TRBJ1-1; clone size: .; CDR3 DNA: TGTGCCAGCAGCCTAGGGGACACTGAAGCTTTCTTT; CDR3 protein: CASSLGDTEAFF
V gene: TRBV6-5; D gene: .; J gene: TRBJ1-3; clone size: .; CDR3 DNA: TGTGCCAGCTCGGAGGGGAGCTCTGGAAACACCATATATTTT; CDR3 protein: CASSEGSSGNTIYF
V gene: TRBV4-2; D gene: .; J gene: TRBJ1-6; clone size: .; CDR3 DNA: TGTGCCAGCAGCCAATACTCAGGTTCAAGTTCACCCCTCCACTTT; CDR3 protein: CASSQYSGSSSPLHF
V gene: TRBV5-1; D gene: TRBD1; J gene: TRBJ2-7; clone size: .; CDR3 DNA: TGCGCCAGCAGCTTGCGACAGGGGAACAACGAGCAGTACTTC; CDR3 protein: CASSLRQGNNEQYF